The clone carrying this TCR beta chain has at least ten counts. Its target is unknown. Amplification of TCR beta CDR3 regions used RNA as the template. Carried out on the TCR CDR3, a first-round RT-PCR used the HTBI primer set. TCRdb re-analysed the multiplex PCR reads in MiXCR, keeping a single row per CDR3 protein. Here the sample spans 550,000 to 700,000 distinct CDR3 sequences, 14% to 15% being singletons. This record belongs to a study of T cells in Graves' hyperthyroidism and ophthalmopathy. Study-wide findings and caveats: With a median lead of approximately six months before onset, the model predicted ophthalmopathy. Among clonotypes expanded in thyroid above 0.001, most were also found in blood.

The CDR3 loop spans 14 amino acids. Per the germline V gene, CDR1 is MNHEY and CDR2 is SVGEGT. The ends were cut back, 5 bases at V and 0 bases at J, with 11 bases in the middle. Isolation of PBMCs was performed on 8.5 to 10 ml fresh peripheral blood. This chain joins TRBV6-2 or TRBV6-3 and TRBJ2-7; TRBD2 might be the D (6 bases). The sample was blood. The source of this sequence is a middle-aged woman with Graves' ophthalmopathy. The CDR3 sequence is CASSDTSSSYEQYF. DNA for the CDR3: TGTGCCAGCAGTGACACTAGCAGCTCCTACGAGCAGTACTTC.